The present TCR beta chain was sequenced within a study of graft-versus-host responses after intestinal transplantation. Study details: Multivisceral, liver-intestinal, or isolated intestinal grafts went to recipients. Overall study findings and caveats: High graft-versus-host to host-versus-graft clonal ratios were seen in allografts of patients with graft-donor T cell macrochimerism. Association was observed between peak circulating GvH clone levels and early post-transplant HvG declines. GvH clones turned up in recipient marrow; some had shown up first in ileum or blood.

TCRdb's copy holds only in-frame clones and misses some; the assay was immunoSEQ multiplex PCR. The table has 95,000 to 110,000 clones, less than 90% seen once. As for this clone: Its antigen remains unidentified.

Sequencing was performed on unstimulated CD4+ T cells sorted from spleen or lymph node cells, taken before intestinal transplant. The TCR originated in a human donor who received an intestinal transplant.

CDR3 region: CASRWEGDTDTQYF. CDR3 DNA: TGTGCCAGCAGGTGGGAAGGAGACACAGATACGCAGTATTTT. The chain joins TRBV13 to TRBJ2-3; no clear D gene. CDR1 is PRHDT, CDR2 FYEKMQ, per germline (reference sequence). CDR3 length: 14 residues. V lost 6 bases to trimming and J lost 2 bases, with 12 bases between them.